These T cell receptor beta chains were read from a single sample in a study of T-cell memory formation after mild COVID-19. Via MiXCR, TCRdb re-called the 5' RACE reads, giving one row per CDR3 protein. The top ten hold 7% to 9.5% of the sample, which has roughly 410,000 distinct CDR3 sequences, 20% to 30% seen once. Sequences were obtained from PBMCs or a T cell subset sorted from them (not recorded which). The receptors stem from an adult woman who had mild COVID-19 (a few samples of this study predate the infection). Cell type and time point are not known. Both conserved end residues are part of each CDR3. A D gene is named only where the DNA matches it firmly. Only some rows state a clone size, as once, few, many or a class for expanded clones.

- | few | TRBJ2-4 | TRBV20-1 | TGCAGTGCTAGAGATCAGGGGACCAAAAACATTCAGTACTTC | CSARDQGTKNIQYF
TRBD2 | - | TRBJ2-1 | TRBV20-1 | TGCAGTGCTAGGGGAACTAGCGGGAACTACAATGAGCAGTTCTTC | CSARGTSGNYNEQFF
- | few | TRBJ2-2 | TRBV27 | TGTGCCAGCAGCCAGGGCTCCGGGGAGCTGTTTTTT | CASSQGSGELFF
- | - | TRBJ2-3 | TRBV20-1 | TGCAGTGCTAGAGATCCCGGGGAGAGGACAGATACGCAGTATTTT | CSARDPGERTDTQYF
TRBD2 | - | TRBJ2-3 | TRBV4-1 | TGCGCCAGCAGCCCTCCGGGAGGTAGCGGGACCACAGATACGCAGTATTTT | CASSPPGGSGTTDTQYF
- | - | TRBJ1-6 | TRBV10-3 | TGTGCCATCAGGGACGTTGGACGAAATTCACCCCTCCACTTT | CAIRDVGRNSPLHF
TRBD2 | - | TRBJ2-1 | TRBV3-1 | TGTGCCAGCAGCCCCTCCCCGGGGGGCAATGAGCAGTTCTTC | CASSPSPGGNEQFF
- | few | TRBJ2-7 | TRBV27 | TGTGCCAGCAGTTACGGTCGGGGGCGGGCCTACGAGCAGTACTTC | CASSYGRGRAYEQYF
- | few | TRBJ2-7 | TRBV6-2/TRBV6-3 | TGTGCCAGCAGTTACTCCCCACTAGGCGGGGATTCCTACGAGCAGTACTTC | CASSYSPLGGDSYEQYF
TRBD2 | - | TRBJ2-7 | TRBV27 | TGTGCCAGCGCGGGACTAGCGGCGAGCTCCTACGAGCAGTACTTC | CASAGLAASSYEQYF
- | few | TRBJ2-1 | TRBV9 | TGTGCCAGCAGCAAAGCAGGGGGGGCGAATGAGCAGTTCTTC | CASSKAGGANEQFF
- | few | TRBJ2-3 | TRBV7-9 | TGTGCCAGCAGCTCACTCCTTGCTGGACTATCCACAGATACGCAGTATTTT | CASSSLLAGLSTDTQYF
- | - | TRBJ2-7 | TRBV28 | TGTGCCAGCAGGAGGACAGTGTTTCCCGAGCAGTACTTC | CASRRTVFPEQYF
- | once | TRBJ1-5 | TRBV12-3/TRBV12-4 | TGTGCCAGCAGTTCGGGGTCAGGGAGCCAGCCCCAGCATTTT | CASSSGSGSQPQHF
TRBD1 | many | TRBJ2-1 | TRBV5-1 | TGCGCCAGCAGTACAGGGGATTATTACAATGAGCAGTTCTTC | CASSTGDYYNEQFF
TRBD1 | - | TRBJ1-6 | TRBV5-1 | TGCGCCAGCAGCCTTAGGTTCGGGGACAGTAATTCACCCCTCCACTTT | CASSLRFGDSNSPLHF
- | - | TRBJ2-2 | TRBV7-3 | TGTGCCAGCAGCTTAACGACAGCGGCATCCGGGGAGCTGTTTTTT | CASSLTTAASGELFF
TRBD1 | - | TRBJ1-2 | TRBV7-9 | TGTGCCAGCAGCTTCGGGGACGGGACAGGGACCTATGGCTACACCTTC | CASSFGDGTGTYGYTF
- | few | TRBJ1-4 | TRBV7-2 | TGTGCCAGCAGCTATGACAGCGATAATGAAAAACTGTTTTTT | CASSYDSDNEKLFF
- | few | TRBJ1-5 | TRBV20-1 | TGCAGTGCCGCCGGGTCGGGGGGGATAGGGCCCCAGCATTTT | CSAAGSGGIGPQHF
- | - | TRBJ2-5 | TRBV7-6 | TGTGCCAGCGGGAGGAGGCCAGAGACCCAGTACTTC | CASGRRPETQYF
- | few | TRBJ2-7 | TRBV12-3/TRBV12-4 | TGTGCCAGCAGTCCCCCCAGCGAGCCCTACGAGCAGTACTTC | CASSPPSEPYEQYF
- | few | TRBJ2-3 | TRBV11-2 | TGTGCCAGCAGCTTATTAAACACCCGCGGAGATACGCAGTATTTT | CASSLLNTRGDTQYF